The present TCR beta chain was sequenced within a study of technical replicates of blood from a few donors. The CDR3 is made up of 15 amino acids. Trimming cost V 9 bases and J 0 bases; bases outside gene matches: 8. Germline loops: CDR1 MDHEN, CDR2 SYDVKM. Here immunoSEQ multiplex PCR was the method, and the copy in TCRdb shows in-frame clones only, minus some. This table holds tens of thousands of clones, 80% to 95% found once. The source material was T cells isolated from PBMCs. The gene calls are TRBV28 and TRBJ1-3; 7 nucleotides align to TRBD1. The source of this sequence is a human donor in good health. Some clones in this sample may be carry-over from other donors' samples. The CDR3 nucleotides are TGTGCCAGTGGGGACAGCGTTTCCTCTGGAAACACCATATATTTT. Translating it yields CASGDSVSSGNTIYF. Combining the CDR3 with reference TRBV28 and TRBJ1-3 gives the whole variable domain DVKVTQSSRYLVKRTGEKVFLECVQDMDHENMFWYRQDPGLGLRLIYFSYDVKMKEKGDIPEGYSVSREKKERFSLILESASTNQTSMYLCASGDSVSSGNTIYFGEGSWLTVV.